One TCR beta chain is described in this entry. The CDR3 loop spans 14 amino acids. Germline V gene sequence: CDR1 SQVTM, CDR2 ANQGSEA. V shed 6 bases and J 9 bases; nucleotides not matched to a gene: 7. The data were taken from a study of blood T cell repertoires in COVID-19. This table comes from immunoSEQ multiplex PCR, and its TCRdb copy is limited to in-frame clones, with some not included. The table has 410,000 or so clones, about nine tenths seen once. The V and J genes are TRBV29-1 and TRBJ2-1; 14 bases line up with TRBD2. This clonotype was sampled from a woman aged 30 to 39 with active or convalescent COVID-19. The specimen was peripheral blood. Written as DNA, the CDR3 is TGCAGCGTCTCCGGGACTAGCGGGAGCGGTGAGCAGTTCTTC. Protein sequence: CSVSGTSGSGEQFF.